This T cell receptor beta chain was recorded in a study of cytomegalovirus exposure and HLA in healthy donors. Regarding this clone: Its antigen is unidentified.

PCR employed 60 Vbeta and 13 Jbeta primers. As handled by the study authors: Unique TCR beta chains numbered around 80 million in a later analysis, with around 11 million shared. Measured with immunoSEQ multiplex PCR; TCRdb has only the in-frame clones, and not every one. The DNA gave D and trimming, while V, J and clone size come from that table. The table has around 190,000 clones, about 78% seen once. Findings and caveats of the study: In an earlier analysis, in under 700 donors, most V segments appeared productive either ~87% or ~30% of the time. TCR beta V- and J-gene trimming was later associated with a missense DCLRE1C variant.

The germline CDR1 and CDR2 sequences are MNHEY and SVGAGI. The CDR3 totals 11 residues. Trimming left V 2 bases short and J 10 bases short, with 8 bases between. This TCR was recovered from a woman aged 25 to 39 in good health and CMV-seronegative. The chain is built from TRBV6-5 and TRBJ1-2, with D unclear. The sequenced material came from PBMCs. CDR3 amino acids: CASSYGRVYTF. The CDR3 bases are TGTGCCAGCAGTTACGGTCGGGTCTACACCTTC.